A few counts support the clone carrying this TCR beta chain. Germline assignment: CDR1 SGHRS and CDR2 YFSETQ. With V trimmed by 7 bases and J by 3 bases, 18 bases remained unmatched. The CDR3 length is 17 residues. This entry comes from a study of T cell changes during pregnancy in multiple sclerosis. Clones were sequenced by immunoSEQ multiplex PCR, and TCRdb holds only the in-frame ones, with some missing. The sample lists 30,000 to 40,000 clones, 85% to 90% occurring once. The sample was CD4+ T cells from peripheral blood mononuclear cells, taken before pregnancy. V gene TRBV5-1 combines with J gene TRBJ1-1; 7 bases fit TRBD1. This TCR came from a female donor with multiple sclerosis, enrolled in a pregnancy study. CDR3 amino acids: CASRLRGPGTPDTEAFF. CDR3 nucleotide sequence: TGCGCCAGCCGTTTGAGGGGGCCCGGGACGCCAGACACTGAAGCTTTCTTT.